A selection of T cell receptor beta chains follows, all from one sample in a study of T-cell reconstitution after alpha-beta-depleted transplantation in children. TCRdb reprocessed the PCR reads with MiXCR, giving one entry per CDR3 protein. This sample has 120,000 or so distinct CDR3 sequences, with 10% found just once. This specimen consisted of PBMCs from the stem cell graft donor, obtained from the stem cell graft. The receptors were sampled from a human donor who donated a stem cell graft to a child with acute lymphoblastic leukemia. CDR3s include the opening cysteine and the closing phenylalanine or tryptophan. D genes are given only for firm matches. Part of the rows lack a size; the others show once, few, many or a class for expanded clones.

clone size,V gene,D gene,J gene,CDR3 protein,CDR3 DNA
many,TRBV12-3/TRBV12-4,.,TRBJ1-2,CASSLDVRFRGYTF,TGTGCCAGCAGCCTAGACGTCCGCTTCAGGGGCTACACCTTC
many,TRBV4-3,TRBD2,TRBJ2-7,CASSSGRAREQYF,TGCGCCAGCAGCTCCGGGAGGGCACGAGAGCAGTACTTC
many,TRBV7-3,.,TRBJ2-1,CASSSSGQQFF,TGTGCCAGCAGCTCGTCCGGTCAGCAGTTCTTC
many,TRBV5-1,.,TRBJ1-1,CASSLEPGLGTEAFF,TGCGCCAGCAGCTTGGAGCCGGGGCTAGGAACTGAAGCTTTCTTT
many,TRBV5-1,.,TRBJ2-7,CASSLAGQVYEQYF,TGCGCCAGCAGCTTGGCTGGACAAGTCTACGAGCAGTACTTC
.,TRBV7-9,.,TRBJ1-1,CASSLATGRGMNTEAFF,TGTGCCAGCAGCTTAGCCACGGGCCGGGGAATGAACACTGAAGCTTTCTTT
many,TRBV20-1,TRBD1,TRBJ1-1,CSANPWSGQYTEAFF,TGCAGTGCCAACCCGTGGTCGGGACAGTACACTGAAGCTTTCTTT
many,TRBV15,.,TRBJ1-6,CATSSQYDRSKSPLHF,TGTGCCACCAGCTCCCAATACGACAGGAGCAAGTCACCCCTCCACTTT
many,TRBV24-1,.,TRBJ2-3,CATSPRDSKWDTQYF,TGTGCCACCAGTCCCCGGGATTCCAAGTGGGATACGCAGTATTTT
.,TRBV21-1,.,TRBJ2-7,CASSKHGGGYEQYF,TGTGCCAGCAGCAAACATGGAGGGGGCTACGAGCAGTACTTC
many,TRBV7-8,TRBD1,TRBJ2-5,CASSLAANRGSGETQYF,TGTGCCAGCAGCTTAGCGGCTAACAGGGGCTCGGGAGAGACCCAGTACTTC
many,TRBV14,TRBD1,TRBJ2-1,CASSQGATGINEQFF,TGTGCCAGCAGCCAAGGGGCGACAGGGATAAATGAGCAGTTCTTC
many,TRBV4-1,TRBD1,TRBJ2-5,CASSRRTGGRDSQETQYF,TGCGCCAGCAGCAGACGGACAGGGGGCCGCGACTCGCAAGAGACCCAGTACTTC
.,TRBV4-3,.,TRBJ1-6,CASSQGVHLFTGSPLHF,TGCGCCAGCAGCCAAGGAGTTCATCTGTTCACCGGTTCACCCCTCCACTTT
many,TRBV4-3,.,TRBJ2-7,CASSQSSQGPYEQYF,TGCGCCAGCAGCCAAAGTAGTCAGGGTCCCTACGAGCAGTACTTC
many,TRBV5-1,TRBD2,TRBJ2-1,CASSFSRTSGTGMAYNEQFF,TGCGCCAGCAGCTTTTCTAGGACTAGCGGGACCGGGATGGCCTACAATGAGCAGTTCTTC